The rows below give T cell receptor beta chains drawn from one sample of a study of CD4 T cell repertoires in COVID-19. Generated by immunoSEQ multiplex PCR, the TCRdb table keeps only in-frame clones and is missing some. Of 60,000 to 90,000 clones in the sample, 80% to 90% were seen once. The source material was CD4+ T cells from peripheral blood, sampled after recovery from COVID-19. Source of these receptors: a human donor who had COVID-19. The CDR3 runs from the conserved cysteine through the conserved F or W. D genes are given only for firm matches. Clone size appears in some rows only: once, few, many, or a class for an expanded clone.

TRBD2	TRBV3-1/TRBV3-2	TRBJ2-1	.	CASSQAGLAHARFF	TGTGCCAGCAGCCAGGCCGGACTAGCACACGCCCGGTTCTTC
TRBD1	TRBV7-8	TRBJ2-7	.	CASSLRTGSNEQYF	TGTGCCAGCAGCCTCCGGACAGGATCCAACGAGCAGTACTTC
.	TRBV2	TRBJ1-1	.	CASSESIEAFF	TGTGCCAGCAGCGAATCTATTGAAGCTTTCTTT
.	TRBV19	TRBJ1-2	.	CASSRGRYGYTF	TGTGCCAGTTCAAGGGGCCGCTATGGCTACACCTTC
.	TRBV12-3/TRBV12-4	TRBJ2-4	.	CASSFGTKDIQYF	TGTGCCAGCAGTTTTGGGACCAAAGACATTCAGTACTTC
.	TRBV9	TRBJ1-1	many	CASSGQDKRAFF	TGTGCCAGCAGCGGCCAGGACAAACGAGCTTTCTTT
.	TRBV9	TRBJ1-1	.	CASSVEGPEAFF	TGTGCCAGCAGCGTAGAGGGCCCCGAAGCTTTCTTT
.	TRBV10-2	TRBJ2-5	.	CASSESTGVRETQYF	TGCGCCAGCAGTGAGTCGACAGGAGTCCGGGAGACCCAGTACTTC
.	TRBV4-2	TRBJ2-3	.	CASSLGGRTDTQYF	TGTGCCAGCAGTCTTGGGGGGCGGACAGATACGCAGTATTTT
.	TRBV6-5	TRBJ1-1	once	CASSLGEAWGTEAFF	TGTGCCAGCAGCCTAGGGGAGGCCTGGGGCACTGAAGCTTTCTTT
.	TRBV12-3/TRBV12-4	TRBJ2-3	once	CASSLTDTQYF	TGTGCCAGCAGCCTAACCGATACGCAGTATTTT
.	TRBV7-2	TRBJ2-7	.	CASSLGQGLYEQYF	TGTGCCAGCAGCTTAGGACAGGGACTCTACGAGCAGTACTTC
.	TRBV18	TRBJ1-5	.	CASSPLPSDSLNQPQHF	TGTGCCAGCTCACCCCTACCGTCCGACAGTTTGAATCAGCCCCAGCATTTT
TRBD1	TRBV25-1	TRBJ2-3	few	CASRQQGATDTQYF	TGTGCCAGCAGGCAACAGGGGGCCACAGATACGCAGTATTTT
.	TRBV14	TRBJ2-7	.	CASSQDTRSSYEQYF	TGTGCCAGCAGCCAAGATACGCGGAGCTCCTACGAGCAGTACTTC
TRBD1	TRBV5-6	TRBJ1-1	.	CASSWTGMSTEAFF	TGTGCCAGCAGCTGGACAGGGATGAGCACTGAAGCTTTCTTT
.	TRBV12-3/TRBV12-4	TRBJ2-4	few	CASSLGRLVF	TGTGCCAGCAGTTTAGGGAGACTAGTCTTC
.	TRBV28	TRBJ2-5	.	CASSLAGGPRETQYF	TGTGCCAGCAGTTTAGCGGGCGGCCCAAGAGAGACCCAGTACTTC
.	TRBV3-1/TRBV3-2	TRBJ2-5	.	CASSPGGSETQYF	TGTGCCAGCAGCCCAGGGGGGTCAGAGACCCAGTACTTC
.	TRBV27	TRBJ2-3	.	CASSLGAGFRTDTQYF	TGTGCCAGCAGTTTAGGTGCAGGATTCCGCACAGATACGCAGTATTTT
.	TRBV3-1/TRBV3-2	TRBJ2-3	once	CASIRTGEYTQYF	TGTGCCAGCATTCGGACCGGGGAATATACGCAGTATTTT
.	TRBV9	TRBJ2-1	.	CASSVASYNEQFF	TGTGCCAGCAGCGTAGCATCCTACAATGAGCAGTTCTTC
.	TRBV5-8	TRBJ1-5	once	CASSLDGGGSNQPQHF	TGTGCCAGCAGCTTGGATGGCGGAGGAAGCAATCAGCCCCAGCATTTT
.	TRBV11-2	TRBJ1-1	few	CASSFSVDTEAFF	TGTGCCAGCAGCTTTTCGGTCGACACTGAAGCTTTCTTT
TRBD1	TRBV7-2	TRBJ2-7	.	CASSYRAGGFDEQYF	TGTGCCAGCAGCTATCGGGCAGGGGGCTTTGACGAGCAGTACTTC
TRBD2	TRBV5-1	TRBJ2-1	few	CASSLGGGRDNEQFF	TGCGCCAGCAGCTTGGGCGGAGGGAGGGACAATGAGCAGTTCTTC
TRBD1	TRBV2	TRBJ1-6	.	CASSDRAGGRIVSPLHF	TGTGCCAGCAGTGATAGGGCAGGGGGCAGGATCGTTTCACCCCTCCACTTT